The present T cell receptor (beta chain) was sequenced within a study of a mutant IDH1 vaccine in newly diagnosed glioma. Study-level information: Following radiotherapy alone, or alongside temozolomide cycles, vaccination was started after an interval of 4-6 weeks.

This clone qualifies as medium-sized. Its antigen is unidentified. Generated by immunoSEQ multiplex PCR, the TCRdb table keeps only in-frame clones and is missing some. Here the sample spans some 48,000 clones, around 80% being singletons. Germline-derived CDR1 and CDR2 are SQVTM and ANQGSEA. The CDR3 contains 13 residues. V lost 4 bases and J lost 3; bases outside the gene matches: 3. Time point described: week 5, during vaccination. Each dose of the vaccine consisted of 300 ug of mutant IDH1 20-mer peptide, with topical imiquimod. Each tumor in the donors was a new WHO grade 3 or 4 astrocytoma, IDH1-mutant and ATRX-lost.

J is TRBJ1-5 and V is TRBV29-1; 7 nucleotides agree with TRBD1. The sequence was obtained from a middle-aged woman with glioma. The source material was PBMCs, sampled from a glioma patient whose treatment included an IDH1 peptide vaccine. CDR3 bases: TGCAGCGTTGGCGAGGGGGCCAATCAGCCCCAGCATTTT. Protein: CSVGEGANQPQHF. Together with reference TRBV29-1 and TRBJ1-5, the CDR3 gives the full variable domain: SAVISQKPSRDICQRGTSLTIQCQVDSQVTMMFWYRQQPGQSLTLIATANQGSEATYESGFVIDKFPISRPNLTFSTLTVSNMSPEDSSIYLCSVGEGANQPQHFGDGTRLSIL.